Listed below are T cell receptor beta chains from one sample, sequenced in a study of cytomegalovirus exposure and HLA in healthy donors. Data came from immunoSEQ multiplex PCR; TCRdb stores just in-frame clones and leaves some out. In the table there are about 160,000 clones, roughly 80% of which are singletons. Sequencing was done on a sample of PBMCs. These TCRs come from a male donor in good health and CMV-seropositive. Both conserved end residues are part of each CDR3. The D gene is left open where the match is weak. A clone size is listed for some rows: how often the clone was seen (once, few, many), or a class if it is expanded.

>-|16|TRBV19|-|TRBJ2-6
CASSILTGSGANVLTF
TGTGCCAGTAGTATATTAACAGGGTCTGGGGCCAACGTCCTGACTTTC
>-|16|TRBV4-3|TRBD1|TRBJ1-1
CASSQEGTGWNTEAFF
TGCGCCAGCAGCCAAGAAGGGACAGGATGGAACACTGAAGCTTTCTTT
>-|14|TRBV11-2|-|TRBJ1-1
CASTPVGVPTEAFF
TGTGCCAGCACCCCCGTAGGGGTACCCACTGAAGCTTTCTTT
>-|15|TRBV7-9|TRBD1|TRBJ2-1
CASSFDRASYNEQFF
TGTGCCAGCAGCTTCGACAGGGCGTCCTACAATGAGCAGTTCTTC
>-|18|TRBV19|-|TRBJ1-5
CASSIVGVTGIGNQPQHF
TGTGCCAGTAGTATAGTCGGGGTGACGGGAATTGGCAATCAGCCCCAGCATTTT
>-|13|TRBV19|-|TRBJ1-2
CASNNGQLYGYTF
TGTGCCAGTAATAACGGACAGCTCTATGGCTACACCTTC
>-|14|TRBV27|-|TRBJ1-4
CASSWAGFNEKLFF
TGTGCCAGCAGTTGGGCAGGATTTAATGAAAAACTGTTTTTT
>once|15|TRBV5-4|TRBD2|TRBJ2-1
CASSLEASGGFPQFF
TGTGCCAGCAGCTTGGAGGCTAGCGGGGGGTTCCCCCAGTTCTTC
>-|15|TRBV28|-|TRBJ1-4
CASSLPFLQGGKLFF
TGTGCCAGCAGTTTACCTTTTCTCCAGGGCGGAAAACTGTTTTTT
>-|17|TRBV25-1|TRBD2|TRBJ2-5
CASCRGTSGTFGETQYF
TGTGCCAGCTGTAGAGGGACTAGCGGCACCTTCGGGGAGACCCAGTACTTC
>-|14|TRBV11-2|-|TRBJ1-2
CASSLDQGSNGYTF
TGTGCCAGCAGCTTAGATCAGGGCTCTAATGGCTACACCTTC